The entry below describes one T cell receptor beta chain. Sequencing was performed with immunoSEQ multiplex PCR; in TCRdb, only in-frame clones are kept and a portion is missing. The table includes about 330,000 clones, nearly 90% detected once. Individuals aged 18 to 89 years were recruited from 24 US areas. Cohort 3 donors counted as recovered after two negative PCRs, clearance, or resolved symptoms. These data are taken from a study of blood T cell repertoires in COVID-19. Looking at the study overall: Sites across the United States, Italy and Spain contributed samples from acute and convalescent COVID-19. In each case, the material was cDNA or gDNA derived from T cells, B-cell-depleted T cells, or PBMCs.

The V gene end was trimmed by 2 bases and the J gene end by 6 bases; junction bases not matched to a gene: 8. The germline CDR1 and CDR2 sequences are MGHRA and YSYEKL. The length of the CDR3 is 16 residues. Sequencing was done on a sample of PBMCs or T cells enriched from blood (not recorded which). The TCR sequence derives from a woman aged 30 to 39 who had recovered from COVID-19. The chain joins TRBV4-1 to TRBJ2-1; TRBD1 aligns across 9 bases. CDR3 in amino acids: CASSQPGTGKFNEQFF. For the CDR3, the DNA is TGCGCCAGCAGCCAACCCGGGACAGGGAAGTTCAATGAGCAGTTCTTC.